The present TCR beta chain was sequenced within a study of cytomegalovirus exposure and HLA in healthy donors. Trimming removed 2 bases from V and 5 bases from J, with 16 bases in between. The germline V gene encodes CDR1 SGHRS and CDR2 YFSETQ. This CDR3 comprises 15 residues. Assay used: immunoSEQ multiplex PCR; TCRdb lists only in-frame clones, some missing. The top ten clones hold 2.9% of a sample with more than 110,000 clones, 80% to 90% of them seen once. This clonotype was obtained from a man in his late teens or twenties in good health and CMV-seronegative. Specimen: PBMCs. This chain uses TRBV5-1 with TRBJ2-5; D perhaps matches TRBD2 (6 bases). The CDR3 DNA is TGCGCCAGCAGCTTAGGACACGCCGGAGGGGAGACCCAGTACTTC. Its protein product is CASSLGHAGGETQYF.